This T cell receptor (beta chain) was recovered during a study of lung T cells in sarcoidosis with Löfgren's syndrome. From germline, CDR1 is DFQATT and CDR2 SNEGSKA (reference sequence). The CDR3 runs 15 residues. Trimming removed 6 bases from V and 2 bases from J, with 17 bases in between. TCRdb fed the reads into MiXCR, producing one record per CDR3 protein. The sample lists some 65,000 distinct CDR3 sequences; approximately 22% were seen once. This TCR was recovered from a human donor with sarcoidosis (Löfgren's syndrome or another form), or a control subject (not recorded which). The rearrangement uses TRBV20-1 and TRBJ2-1, with unresolved D. The sample was CD4+ T cells from PBMCs. The CDR3 DNA reads as TGCAGTGCGAAGCCGGCCTCCGGTACCTACAATGAGCAGTTCTTC. Translation: CSAKPASGTYNEQFF.